This paragraph covers one TCR beta chain sequence. Antigen specificity is unknown. The sample originates from a study of Ad26.COV2.S vaccination and SARS-CoV-2 variants. Study outcomes and limitations: Non-spike TCR breadth was similar in vaccine and placebo recipients. TCR breadth and depth analyses may have underestimated total T cell responses.

TCRdb's copy holds only in-frame clones and misses some; the assay was immunoSEQ multiplex PCR. The profile shows about 350,000 clones, approximately 90% of them singletons. Trimming stripped 3 bases from V and 12 bases from J, with 5 bases between. The germline CDR1 and CDR2 sequences are DFQATT and SNEGSKA (reference sequence). The CDR3 is 8 residues long. This sequence joins TRBV20-1 and TRBJ1-1; D is unresolved. This receptor was taken from a human donor who had recovered from COVID-19. Sequencing used peripheral blood, obtained after recovery from COVID-19. For the CDR3, the DNA is TGCAGTGCTAGGGGGACTTTCTTT. Its protein product is CSARGTFF.